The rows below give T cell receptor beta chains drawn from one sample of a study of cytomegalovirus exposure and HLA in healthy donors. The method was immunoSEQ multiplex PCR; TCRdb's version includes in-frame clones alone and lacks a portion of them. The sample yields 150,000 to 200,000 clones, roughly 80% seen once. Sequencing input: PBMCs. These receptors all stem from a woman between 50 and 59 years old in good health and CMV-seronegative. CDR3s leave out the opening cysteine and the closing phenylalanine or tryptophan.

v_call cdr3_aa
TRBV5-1 ASSPLAGGLYEQY
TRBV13 ASSLRQGAIAGGRSYEQY
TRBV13 ASSPEGFGSGYT
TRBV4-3 ASSQGEDRAFSEQY
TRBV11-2 ASSLTSGGQETQY
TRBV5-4 ATSIGSGVSYNEQF
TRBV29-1 SVVGGNYGYT
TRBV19 ASSIVAGGGYEQY
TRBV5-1 ASSWGQGTEAF
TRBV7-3 ASSLSFSETQY
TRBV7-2 ASSLGPGNTEAF
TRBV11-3 ASSLGGGRTEAF
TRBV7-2 ASSLGLIYEQY
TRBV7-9 SSSPSTAGTSGANVLT
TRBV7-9 ASTNRGQGGETQY
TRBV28 ASSPGQKSYT
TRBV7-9 ASSSTPDRGTQPQH
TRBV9 ASSGGDRPQH
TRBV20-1 SAGRVGQF
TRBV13 ASSSPRWGGPRTQY